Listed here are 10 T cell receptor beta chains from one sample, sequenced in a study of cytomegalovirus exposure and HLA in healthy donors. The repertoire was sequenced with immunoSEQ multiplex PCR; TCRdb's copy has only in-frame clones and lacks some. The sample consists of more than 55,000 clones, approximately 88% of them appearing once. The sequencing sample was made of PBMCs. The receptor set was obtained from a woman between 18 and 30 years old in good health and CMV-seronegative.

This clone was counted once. The CDR3 spells CASSLAAGSSGTLQETQYF. CDR3 nucleotide sequence: TGTGCCAGCAGCTTGGCGGCGGGGTCTAGCGGGACCCTACAAGAGACCCAGTACTTC. This chain links TRBV5-6 with TRBJ2-5, with 9 positions matching TRBD2. Germline lookup yields CDR1 SGHDT and CDR2 YYEEEE. This CDR3 is built from 19 residues. The V gene end was trimmed by 0 bases and the J gene end by 2 bases; junction bases not matched to a gene: 14.

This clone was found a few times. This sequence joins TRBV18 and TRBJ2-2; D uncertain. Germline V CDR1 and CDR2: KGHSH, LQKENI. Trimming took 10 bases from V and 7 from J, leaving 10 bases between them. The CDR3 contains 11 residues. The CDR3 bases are TGTGCCACCTTTGGCGGCGGGGAGCTGTTTTTT. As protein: CATFGGGELFF.

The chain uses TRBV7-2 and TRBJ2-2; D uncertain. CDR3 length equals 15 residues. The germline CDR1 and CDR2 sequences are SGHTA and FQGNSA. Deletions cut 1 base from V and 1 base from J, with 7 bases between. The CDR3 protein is CASSLVSGNTGELFF. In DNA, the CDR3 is TGTGCCAGCAGCTTAGTATCCGGGAACACCGGGGAGCTGTTTTTT.

In DNA form, the CDR3 reads TGTGCCAGCAGCTTAAGGACAGAGCAGTACTTC. Translated, it gives CASSLRTEQYF. The chain uses TRBV7-8 and TRBJ2-7, with D perhaps matching TRBD1 (5 bases). This CDR3 spans 11 amino acids. V gave up 2 bases and J gave up 7 bases, with 6 bases separating them. Germline V lookup: CDR1 SGHVS, CDR2 FQNEAQ.

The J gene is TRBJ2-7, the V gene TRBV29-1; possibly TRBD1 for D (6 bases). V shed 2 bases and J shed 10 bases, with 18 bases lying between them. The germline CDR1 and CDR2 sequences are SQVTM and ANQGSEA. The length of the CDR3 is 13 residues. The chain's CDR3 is CSVEWDNLRGQYF. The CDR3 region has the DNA TGCAGCGTTGAATGGGACAACCTTCGGGGACAGTACTTC.

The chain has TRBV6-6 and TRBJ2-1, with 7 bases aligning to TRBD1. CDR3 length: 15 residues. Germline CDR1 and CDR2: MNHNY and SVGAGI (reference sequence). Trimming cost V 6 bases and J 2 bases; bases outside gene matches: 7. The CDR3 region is CASSARGQTYNEQFF. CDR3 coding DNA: TGTGCCAGCAGCGCACGGGGACAGACCTACAATGAGCAGTTCTTC.

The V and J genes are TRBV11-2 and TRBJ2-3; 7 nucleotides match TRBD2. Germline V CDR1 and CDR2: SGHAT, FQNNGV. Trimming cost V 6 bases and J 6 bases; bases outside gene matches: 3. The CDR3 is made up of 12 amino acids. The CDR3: CASSWTRDTQYF. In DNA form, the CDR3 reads TGTGCCAGCAGTTGGACTAGGGATACGCAGTATTTT.

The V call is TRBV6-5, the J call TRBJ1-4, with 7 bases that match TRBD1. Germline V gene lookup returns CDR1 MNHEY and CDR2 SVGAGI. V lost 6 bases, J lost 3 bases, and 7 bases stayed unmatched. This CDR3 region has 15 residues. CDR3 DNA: TGTGCCAGCAGCAGACAGGGCGCAGCTAATGAAAAACTGTTTTTT. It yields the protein CASSRQGAANEKLFF.

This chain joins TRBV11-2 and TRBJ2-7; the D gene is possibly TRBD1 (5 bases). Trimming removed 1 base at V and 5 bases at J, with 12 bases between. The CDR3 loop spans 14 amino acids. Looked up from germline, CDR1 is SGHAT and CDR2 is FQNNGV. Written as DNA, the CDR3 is TGTGCCAGCAGCTTAGCCAGGGTTGCGAACGAGCAGTACTTC. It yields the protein CASSLARVANEQYF.

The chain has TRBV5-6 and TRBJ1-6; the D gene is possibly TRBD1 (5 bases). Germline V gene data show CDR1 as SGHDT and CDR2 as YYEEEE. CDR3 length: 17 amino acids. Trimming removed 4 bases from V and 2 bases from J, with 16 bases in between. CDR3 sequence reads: CASSLRGRVAYNSPLHF. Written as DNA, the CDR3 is TGTGCCAGCAGCCTCAGAGGCAGGGTTGCCTATAATTCACCCCTCCACTTT.